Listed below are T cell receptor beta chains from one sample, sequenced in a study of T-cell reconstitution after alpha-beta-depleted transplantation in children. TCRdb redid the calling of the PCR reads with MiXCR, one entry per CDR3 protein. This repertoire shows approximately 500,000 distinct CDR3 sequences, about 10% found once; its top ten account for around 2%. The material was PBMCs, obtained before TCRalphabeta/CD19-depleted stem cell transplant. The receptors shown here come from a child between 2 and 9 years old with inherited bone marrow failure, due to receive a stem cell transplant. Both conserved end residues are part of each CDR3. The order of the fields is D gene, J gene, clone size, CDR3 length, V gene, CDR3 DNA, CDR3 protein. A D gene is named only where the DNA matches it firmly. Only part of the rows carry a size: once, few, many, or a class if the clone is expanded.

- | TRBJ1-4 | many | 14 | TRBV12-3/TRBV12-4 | TGTGCCAGCAGCCTGACCTCAACTAATGAAAAACTGTTTTTT | CASSLTSTNEKLFF
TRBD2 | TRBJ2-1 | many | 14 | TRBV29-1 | TGCAGCGTTGTGGGGGGGAGCTCCTACAATGAGCAGTTCTTC | CSVVGGSSYNEQFF
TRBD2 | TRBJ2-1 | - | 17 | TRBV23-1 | TGCGCCAGCAGTCAACCTGTGAAGGGAGGGTCCTACAATGAGCAGTTCTTC | CASSQPVKGGSYNEQFF
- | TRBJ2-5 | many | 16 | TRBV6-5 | TGTGCCAGCAGTTACCTCTGGGAGGAGGGGGGAGAGACCCAGTACTTC | CASSYLWEEGGETQYF
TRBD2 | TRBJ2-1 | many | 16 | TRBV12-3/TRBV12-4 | TGTGCCAGCAGTGGGCCAAACGGGAGGGCGAAAAATGAGCAGTTCTTC | CASSGPNGRAKNEQFF
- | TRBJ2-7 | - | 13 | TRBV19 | TGTGCCAGTAGTATAGCCAGTCGCTACGAGCAGTACTTC | CASSIASRYEQYF
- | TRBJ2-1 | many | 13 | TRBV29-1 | TGCAGCGGGCTAGCAGACACCTACAATGAGCAGTTCTTC | CSGLADTYNEQFF
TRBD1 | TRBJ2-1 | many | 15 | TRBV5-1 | TGCGCCAGCAAGACATGGACAGGGGGTCCCAATGAGCAGTTCTTC | CASKTWTGGPNEQFF
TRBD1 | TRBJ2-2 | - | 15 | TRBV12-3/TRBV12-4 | TGTGCCAGCAGTTTAAGGGGGCCGGGGACCGGGGAGCTGTTTTTT | CASSLRGPGTGELFF
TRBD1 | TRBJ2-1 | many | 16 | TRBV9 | TGTGCCAGCAGCGGGGGAACCGGGACAGGGGTAACCGGCCAGTTCTTC | CASSGGTGTGVTGQFF
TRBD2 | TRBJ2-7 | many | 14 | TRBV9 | TGTGCCAGCAGCCCTAGCGGGAGGGCGGGGGAGCAGTACTTC | CASSPSGRAGEQYF
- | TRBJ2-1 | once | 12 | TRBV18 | TGTGCCAGCTCTATACCAGCCAATGAGCAGTTCTTC | CASSIPANEQFF
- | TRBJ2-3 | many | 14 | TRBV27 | TGTGCCAGCCCTGGCGCGTTCCCCCCAGATACGCAGTATTTT | CASPGAFPPDTQYF
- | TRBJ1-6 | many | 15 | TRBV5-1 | TGCGCCAGCAGTCTCTCGAGCTCCTATAATTCACCCCTCCACTTT | CASSLSSSYNSPLHF
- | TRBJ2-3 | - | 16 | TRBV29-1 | TGCAGCGTTGATGTGGTACAATACACTAGCACAGATACGCAGTATTTT | CSVDVVQYTSTDTQYF
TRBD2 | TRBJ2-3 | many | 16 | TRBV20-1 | TGCAGTGCCAGACCGACTAGCGGGAGGGGCACAGATACGCAGTATTTT | CSARPTSGRGTDTQYF
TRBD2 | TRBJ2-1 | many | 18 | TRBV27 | TGTGCCAGCAGTTTAGGCGCCGGACTAGCGGATTTCTACAATGAGCAGTTCTTC | CASSLGAGLADFYNEQFF
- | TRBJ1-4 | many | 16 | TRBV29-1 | TGCAGCGTTGTTTCCGGTGGCGCCTCGCATAATGAAAAACTGTTTTTT | CSVVSGGASHNEKLFF
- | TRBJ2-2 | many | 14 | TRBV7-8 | TGTGCCAGCAGCTTAATGGGGCGCACCGGGGAGCTGTTTTTT | CASSLMGRTGELFF
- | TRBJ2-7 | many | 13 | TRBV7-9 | TGTGCCAGCAGCCCAAAGGACGGGTACGAGCAGTACTTC | CASSPKDGYEQYF
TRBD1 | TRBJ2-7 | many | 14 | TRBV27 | TGTGCCAGCAGTACTGGACAGGGTCCTTACGAGCAGTACTTC | CASSTGQGPYEQYF
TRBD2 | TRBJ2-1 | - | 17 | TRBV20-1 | TGCAGTGCTAGAGATTATAGCGGGAGGGCCCACTACAATGAGCAGTTCTTC | CSARDYSGRAHYNEQFF
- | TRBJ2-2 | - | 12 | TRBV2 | TGTGCCAGTAGACAGGTCGCCGGGGAGCTGTTTTTT | CASRQVAGELFF
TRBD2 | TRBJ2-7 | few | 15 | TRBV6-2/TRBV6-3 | TGTGCCAGCAGGGAAGCGGGGATGCCCTCCTACGAGCAGTACTTC | CASREAGMPSYEQYF
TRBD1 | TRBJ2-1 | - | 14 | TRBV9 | TGTGCCAGCAGCGTATTAGGACAGGGCAGTGAGCAGTTCTTC | CASSVLGQGSEQFF
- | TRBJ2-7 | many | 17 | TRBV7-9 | TGTGCCAGCAGCTTACCCCCGGGGACGGCAGGGGTTGATCAGCAGTACTTC | CASSLPPGTAGVDQQYF
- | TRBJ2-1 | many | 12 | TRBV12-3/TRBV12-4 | TGTGCCAGCAGTCACCACTACAATGAGCAGTTCTTC | CASSHHYNEQFF
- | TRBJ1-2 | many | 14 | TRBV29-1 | TGCAGCGTTGACTTTCCAGGGGCGACATATGGCTACACCTTC | CSVDFPGATYGYTF
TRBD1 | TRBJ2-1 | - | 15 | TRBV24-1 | TGTGCCACCAGTGCCGCGACAGGGAATTACAATGAGCAGTTCTTC | CATSAATGNYNEQFF
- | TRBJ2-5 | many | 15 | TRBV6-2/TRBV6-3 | TGTGCCAGCAGACTATGGGACACGGATGCGGAGACCCAGTACTTC | CASRLWDTDAETQYF
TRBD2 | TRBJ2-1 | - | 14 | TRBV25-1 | TGTGCCAGCAGTGAGGAGCGGGAGATCGATGAGCAGTTCTTC | CASSEEREIDEQFF
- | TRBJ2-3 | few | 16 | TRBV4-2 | TGTGCCAGCAGCCAAGAGGGGAACATCCCGAGGTATACGCAGTATTTT | CASSQEGNIPRYTQYF
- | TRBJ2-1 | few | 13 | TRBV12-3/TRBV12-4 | TGTGCCAGCAGTTTAAGGCTTTACAATGAGCAGTTCTTC | CASSLRLYNEQFF